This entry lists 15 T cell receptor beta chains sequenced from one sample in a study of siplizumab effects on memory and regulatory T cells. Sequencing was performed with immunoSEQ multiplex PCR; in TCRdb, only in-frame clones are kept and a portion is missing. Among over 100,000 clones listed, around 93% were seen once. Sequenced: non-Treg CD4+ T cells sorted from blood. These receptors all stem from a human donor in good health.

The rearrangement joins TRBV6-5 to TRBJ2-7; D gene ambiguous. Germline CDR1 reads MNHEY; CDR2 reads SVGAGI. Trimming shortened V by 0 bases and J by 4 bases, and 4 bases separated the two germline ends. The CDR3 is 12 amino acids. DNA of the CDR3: TGTGCCAGCAGTTACTCGACGTACGAGCAGTACTTC. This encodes CASSYSTYEQYF.

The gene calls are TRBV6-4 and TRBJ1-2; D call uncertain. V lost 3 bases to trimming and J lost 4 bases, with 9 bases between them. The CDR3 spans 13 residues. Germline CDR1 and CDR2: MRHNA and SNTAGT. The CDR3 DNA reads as TGTGCCAGCAGTGAGGAGAAGCGCTATGGCTACACCTTC. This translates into CASSEEKRYGYTF.

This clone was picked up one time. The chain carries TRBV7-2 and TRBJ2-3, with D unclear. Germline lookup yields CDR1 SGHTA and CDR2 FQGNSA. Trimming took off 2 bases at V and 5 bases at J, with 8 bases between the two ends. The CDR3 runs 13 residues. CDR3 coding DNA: TGTGCCAGCAGCTTATGGACGGGAGATACGCAGTATTTT. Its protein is CASSLWTGDTQYF.

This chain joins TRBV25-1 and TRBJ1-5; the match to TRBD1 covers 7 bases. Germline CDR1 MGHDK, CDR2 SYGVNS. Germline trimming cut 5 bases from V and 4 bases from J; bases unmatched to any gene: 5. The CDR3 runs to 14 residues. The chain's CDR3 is CASSQTGVNQPQHF. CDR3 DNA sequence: TGTGCCAGCAGTCAAACAGGGGTAAATCAGCCCCAGCATTTT.

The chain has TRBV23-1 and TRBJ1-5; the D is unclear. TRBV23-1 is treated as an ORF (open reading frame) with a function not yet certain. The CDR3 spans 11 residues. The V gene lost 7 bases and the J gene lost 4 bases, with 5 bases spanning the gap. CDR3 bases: TGCGCCAGCACCATTAATCAGCCCCAGCATTTT. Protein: CASTINQPQHF.

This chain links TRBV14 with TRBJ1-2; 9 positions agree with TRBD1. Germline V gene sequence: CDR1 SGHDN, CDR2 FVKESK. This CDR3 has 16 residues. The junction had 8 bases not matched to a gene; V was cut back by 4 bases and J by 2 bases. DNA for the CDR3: TGTGCCAGCAGCCGTTTACAGGGGGCCCCCAACTATGGCTACACCTTC. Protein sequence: CASSRLQGAPNYGYTF.

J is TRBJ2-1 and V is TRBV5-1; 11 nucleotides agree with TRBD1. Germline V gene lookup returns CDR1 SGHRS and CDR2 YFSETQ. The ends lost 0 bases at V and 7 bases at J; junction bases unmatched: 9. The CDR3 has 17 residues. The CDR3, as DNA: TGCGCCAGCAGCTTGGCGGGTTTTGGACAGGGGGCTAATGAGCAGTTCTTC. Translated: CASSLAGFGQGANEQFF.

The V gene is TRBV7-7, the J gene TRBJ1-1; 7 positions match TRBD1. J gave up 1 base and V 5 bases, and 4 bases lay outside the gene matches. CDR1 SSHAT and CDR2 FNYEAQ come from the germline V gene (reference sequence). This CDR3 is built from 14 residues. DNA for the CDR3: TGTGCCAGCAGCCGAAGGGACAGGAACACTGAAGCTTTCTTT. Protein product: CASSRRDRNTEAFF.

This CDR3 reads CASSLLTVTDTQYF. DNA for the CDR3: TGCGCCAGCAGCTTGTTGACGGTGACAGATACGCAGTATTTT. The gene calls are TRBV5-1 and TRBJ2-3; D is unresolved. The CDR3 extends over 14 amino acids. With 1 base removed from V and 3 bases from J, the gap between germline ends came to 9 bases. The V gene's germline CDR1 is SGHRS and CDR2 YFSETQ.

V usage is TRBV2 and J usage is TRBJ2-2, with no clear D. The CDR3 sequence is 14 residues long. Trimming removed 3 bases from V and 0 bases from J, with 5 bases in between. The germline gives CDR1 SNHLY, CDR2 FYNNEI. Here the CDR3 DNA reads TGTGCCAGCAGTGATCGTACGAACACCGGGGAGCTGTTTTTT. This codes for CASSDRTNTGELFF.

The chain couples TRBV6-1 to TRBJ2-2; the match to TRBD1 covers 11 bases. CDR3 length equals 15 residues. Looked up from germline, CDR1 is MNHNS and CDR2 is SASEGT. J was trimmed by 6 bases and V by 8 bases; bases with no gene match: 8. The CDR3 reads CASELLGQGAGELFF. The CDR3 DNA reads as TGTGCCAGCGAGCTACTGGGACAGGGGGCCGGGGAGCTGTTTTTT.

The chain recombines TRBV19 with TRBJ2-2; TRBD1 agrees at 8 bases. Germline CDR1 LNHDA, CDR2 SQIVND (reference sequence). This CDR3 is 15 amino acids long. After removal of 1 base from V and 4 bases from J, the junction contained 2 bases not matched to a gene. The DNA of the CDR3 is TGTGCCAGTAGTATAGGCGACAGGGGCACCGGGGAGCTGTTTTTT. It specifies CASSIGDRGTGELFF. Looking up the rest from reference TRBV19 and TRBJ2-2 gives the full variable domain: DGGITQSPKYLFRKEGQNVTLSCEQNLNHDAMYWYRQDPGQGLRLIYYSQIVNDFQKGDIAEGYSVSREKKESFPLTVTSAQKNPTAFYLCASSIGDRGTGELFFGEGSRLTVL.

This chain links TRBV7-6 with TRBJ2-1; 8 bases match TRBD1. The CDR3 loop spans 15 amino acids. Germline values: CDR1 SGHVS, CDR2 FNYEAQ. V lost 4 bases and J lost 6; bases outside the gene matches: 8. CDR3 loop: CASSSRQGSRNEQFF. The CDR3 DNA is TGTGCCAGCAGCTCCCGACAGGGGAGTCGCAATGAGCAGTTCTTC.

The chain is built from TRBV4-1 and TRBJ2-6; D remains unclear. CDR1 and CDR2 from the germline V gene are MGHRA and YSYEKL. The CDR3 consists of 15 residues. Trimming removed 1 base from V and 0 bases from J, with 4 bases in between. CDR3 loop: CASSQGPSGANVLTF. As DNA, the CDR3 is TGCGCCAGCAGCCAAGGGCCCTCTGGGGCCAACGTCCTGACTTTC.

CDR3 region: CASRRGTGVMNTEAFF. The CDR3 region has the DNA TGTGCCAGCAGGAGAGGTACAGGGGTCATGAACACTGAAGCTTTCTTT. This chain uses TRBV5-6 with TRBJ1-1, with TRBD1 matching over 7 bases. With 5 bases clipped from V and 0 bases from J, the junction kept 10 bases outside the gene matches. Germline lookup yields CDR1 SGHDT and CDR2 YYEEEE. CDR3 length: 16 residues.